The rows below give T cell receptor beta chains drawn from one sample of a study of cytomegalovirus exposure and HLA in healthy donors. Libraries were prepared by immunoSEQ multiplex PCR; TCRdb keeps only in-frame clonotypes and omits some of them. The sample lists approximately 210,000 clones; more than 75% were seen once. The sample comprised PBMCs. These receptors all stem from a woman in her forties or fifties in good health and CMV-seronegative. Each CDR3 is given with its conserved first and last residue. A D gene is named only where the DNA matches it firmly. Expanded clones get a size class; other rows say once, few or many, or leave the size out.

v_call: TRBV6-5
clone_size: -
j_call: TRBJ2-5
d_call: -
cdr3_aa: CASSYGLWETQYF
cdr3_nt: TGTGCCAGCAGTTACGGGCTTTGGGAGACCCAGTACTTC

v_call: TRBV27
clone_size: -
j_call: TRBJ2-1
d_call: -
cdr3_aa: CASSRISSYNEQFF
cdr3_nt: TGTGCCAGCAGTAGAATTAGCTCCTACAATGAGCAGTTCTTC

v_call: TRBV28
clone_size: -
j_call: TRBJ1-4
d_call: -
cdr3_aa: CASSLGGRLATNEKLFF
cdr3_nt: TGTGCCAGCAGTTTGGGGGGAAGGTTGGCGACTAATGAAAAACTGTTTTTT

v_call: TRBV10-3
clone_size: -
j_call: TRBJ1-2
d_call: TRBD1
cdr3_aa: CAISAAGTGLGGGYTF
cdr3_nt: TGTGCCATCAGTGCGGCCGGGACAGGGCTGGGGGGAGGCTACACCTTC

v_call: TRBV6-5
clone_size: -
j_call: TRBJ1-5
d_call: TRBD1
cdr3_aa: CASSYSGGDQPQHF
cdr3_nt: TGTGCCAGCAGTTACTCAGGGGGCGATCAGCCCCAGCATTTT

v_call: TRBV4-3
clone_size: once
j_call: TRBJ2-1
d_call: TRBD2
cdr3_aa: CASSQGGTISYNEQFF
cdr3_nt: TGCGCCAGCAGCCAAGGAGGGACTATCTCCTACAATGAGCAGTTCTTC

v_call: TRBV11-2
clone_size: -
j_call: TRBJ2-7
d_call: TRBD2
cdr3_aa: CASSVAGGEQYF
cdr3_nt: TGTGCCAGCAGCGTAGCGGGAGGCGAGCAGTACTTC

v_call: TRBV9
clone_size: few
j_call: TRBJ1-2
d_call: TRBD1
cdr3_aa: CASSTGQGANYGYTF
cdr3_nt: TGTGCCAGCAGCACGGGACAGGGGGCTAACTATGGCTACACCTTC

v_call: TRBV6-5
clone_size: -
j_call: TRBJ2-6
d_call: -
cdr3_aa: CASSYFDSSGANVLTF
cdr3_nt: TGTGCCAGCAGTTATTTCGATAGCTCTGGGGCCAACGTCCTGACTTTC

v_call: TRBV15
clone_size: -
j_call: TRBJ1-3
d_call: -
cdr3_aa: CATSREQGFIGNTIYF
cdr3_nt: TGTGCCACCAGCAGAGAACAGGGTTTCATTGGAAACACCATATATTTT

v_call: TRBV18
clone_size: -
j_call: TRBJ1-5
d_call: TRBD1
cdr3_aa: CASSFDRGREPQHF
cdr3_nt: TGTGCCAGCTCTTTCGACAGGGGCCGCGAGCCCCAGCATTTT

v_call: TRBV29-1
clone_size: once
j_call: TRBJ2-1
d_call: -
cdr3_aa: CSVEDLYSFEQFF
cdr3_nt: TGCAGCGTTGAAGATCTTTACAGTTTTGAGCAGTTCTTC

v_call: TRBV9
clone_size: -
j_call: TRBJ2-1
d_call: -
cdr3_aa: CASSVGTYNEQFF
cdr3_nt: TGTGCCAGCAGCGTAGGAACTTACAATGAGCAGTTCTTC

v_call: TRBV5-1
clone_size: -
j_call: TRBJ1-1
d_call: TRBD1
cdr3_aa: CASSIQGAFAEAFF
cdr3_nt: TGCGCCAGCAGCATACAGGGGGCGTTCGCTGAAGCTTTCTTT

v_call: TRBV5-1
clone_size: -
j_call: TRBJ2-7
d_call: TRBD2
cdr3_aa: CASSLDLAGGPEVPYF
cdr3_nt: TGCGCCAGCAGCTTGGATCTAGCGGGAGGGCCAGAAGTCCCGTACTTC

v_call: TRBV7-2
clone_size: -
j_call: TRBJ1-4
d_call: TRBD1
cdr3_aa: CASSLRQGYEKLFF
cdr3_nt: TGTGCCAGCAGCTTAAGACAGGGGTACGAAAAACTGTTTTTT

v_call: TRBV19
clone_size: -
j_call: TRBJ2-5
d_call: -
cdr3_aa: CASSFTGKETQYF
cdr3_nt: TGTGCCAGTAGCTTCACAGGGAAGGAGACCCAGTACTTC

v_call: TRBV7-9
clone_size: -
j_call: TRBJ2-5
d_call: -
cdr3_aa: CASSEWSGTLAQETQYF
cdr3_nt: TGTGCCAGCAGTGAGTGGTCGGGGACTCTGGCGCAGGAGACCCAGTACTTC

v_call: TRBV28
clone_size: -
j_call: TRBJ2-3
d_call: -
cdr3_aa: CASTPPGLPVADTQYF
cdr3_nt: TGTGCCAGCACCCCGCCGGGACTCCCCGTGGCAGATACGCAGTATTTT

v_call: TRBV30
clone_size: -
j_call: TRBJ2-5
d_call: TRBD1
cdr3_aa: CAWRKTGGQETQYF
cdr3_nt: TGTGCCTGGAGAAAGACAGGGGGTCAAGAGACCCAGTACTTC

v_call: TRBV6-1
clone_size: -
j_call: TRBJ2-3
d_call: -
cdr3_aa: CASIDLAGPSPDTQYF
cdr3_nt: TGTGCCAGCATTGACCTTGCAGGGCCCAGCCCAGATACGCAGTATTTT